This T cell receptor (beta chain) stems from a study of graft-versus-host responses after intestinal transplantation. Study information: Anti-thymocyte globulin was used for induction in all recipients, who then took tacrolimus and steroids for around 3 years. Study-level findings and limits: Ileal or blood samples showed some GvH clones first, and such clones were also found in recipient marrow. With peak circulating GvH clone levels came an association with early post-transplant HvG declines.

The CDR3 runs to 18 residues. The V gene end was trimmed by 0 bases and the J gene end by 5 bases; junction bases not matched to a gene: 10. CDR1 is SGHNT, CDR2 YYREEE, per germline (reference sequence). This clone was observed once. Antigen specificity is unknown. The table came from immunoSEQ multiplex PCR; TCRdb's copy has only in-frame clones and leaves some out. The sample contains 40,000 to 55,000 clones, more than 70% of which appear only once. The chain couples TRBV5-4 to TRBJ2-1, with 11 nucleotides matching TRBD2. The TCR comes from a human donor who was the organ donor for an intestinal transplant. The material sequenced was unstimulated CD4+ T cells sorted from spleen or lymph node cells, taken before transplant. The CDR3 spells CASSLVGLAGGPHNEQFF. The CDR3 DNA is TGTGCCAGCAGCTTGGTGGGGCTAGCGGGAGGACCCCACAATGAGCAGTTCTTC.